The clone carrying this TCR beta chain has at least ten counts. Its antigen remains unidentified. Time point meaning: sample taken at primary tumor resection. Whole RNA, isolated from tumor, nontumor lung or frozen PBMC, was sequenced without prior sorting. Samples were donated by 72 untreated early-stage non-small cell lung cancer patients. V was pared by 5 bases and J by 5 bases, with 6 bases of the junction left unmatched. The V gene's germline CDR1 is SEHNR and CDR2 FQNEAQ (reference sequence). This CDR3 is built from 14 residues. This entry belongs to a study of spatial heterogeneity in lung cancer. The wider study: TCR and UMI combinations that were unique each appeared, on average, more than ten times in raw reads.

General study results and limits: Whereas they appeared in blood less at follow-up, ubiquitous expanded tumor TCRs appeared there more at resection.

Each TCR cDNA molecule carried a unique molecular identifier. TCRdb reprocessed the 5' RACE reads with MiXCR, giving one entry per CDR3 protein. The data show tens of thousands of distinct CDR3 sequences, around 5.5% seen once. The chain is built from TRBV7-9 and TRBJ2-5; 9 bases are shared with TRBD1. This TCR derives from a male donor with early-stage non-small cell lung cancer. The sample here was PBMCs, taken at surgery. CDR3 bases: TGTGCCAGCAGCCTCACAGGGGGCGCTGAGACCCAGTACTTC. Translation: CASSLTGGAETQYF.